This TCR beta chain was profiled in a study of tumor and adjacent non-tumor tissue in lung cancer. About the research overall: The patients, roughly eleven men and several women, were about 31 to 76 with stage I to III disease. Samples averaged roughly 4.4 million productive TCRbeta reads each.

The template was RNA from unsorted bulk tissue. The normal lung tissue was taken more than 3 cm from the tumor edge. This clonotype has just a few counts. Its cognate antigen is unknown. TCRbeta libraries were built with three rounds of nested PCR, modified from ARM-PCR. TCRdb re-called the multiplex PCR reads with MiXCR, one entry per CDR3 protein. The sample lists approximately 120,000 distinct CDR3 sequences; about 63% were seen once. Study findings and constraints: Shorter survival was associated with higher TCR diversity in tumors. Tumor tissue had significantly higher TCR diversity than normal lung.

The receptor's source is a man in his 60s with non-small cell lung cancer. Material for sequencing was distant non-tumor lung tissue.

The CDR3 sequence is CAMVVSGTYEQYF. The CDR3 nucleotides are TGCGCCATGGTGGTTAGCGGTACCTACGAGCAGTACTTC. This chain uses TRBV5-1 with TRBJ2-7; D possibly corresponds to TRBD2 (6 bases). Trimming shortened V by 9 bases and J by 2 bases, and 15 bases separated the two germline ends. This CDR3 has 13 residues. CDR1 is SGHRS, CDR2 YFSETQ, per germline.